This T cell receptor beta chain was sequenced for a study of T cell clonotyping in hematopoietic cell transplantation. Study-wide findings and caveats: CD4 and CD8 repertoire contributions could not be separated without sorting. Pathologically expanded recipient clonotypes increased progressively from day 30 to day 180 as diversity fell.

As regards this clone: Its specificity is unknown.

V was pared by 3 bases and J by 7 bases, with 9 bases between. Per the germline V gene, CDR1 is MNHNS and CDR2 is SASEGT. This CDR3 is 12 amino acids long. Method: immunoSEQ multiplex PCR; TCRdb's copy keeps in-frame clones and lacks some. The table shows 27,000 or so clones, with 90% to 96% occurring only once. The chain combines TRBV6-1 with TRBJ1-2; D gene uncertain. The TCR originated in a man between 50 and 59 years old in good health. Some clones in this sample may be carry-over from other donors' samples. Material: peripheral blood mononuclear cells. CDR3 nucleotides: TGTGCCAGCAGTGATAAACTAGGTGGCTACACCTTC. Translating gives CASSDKLGGYTF.